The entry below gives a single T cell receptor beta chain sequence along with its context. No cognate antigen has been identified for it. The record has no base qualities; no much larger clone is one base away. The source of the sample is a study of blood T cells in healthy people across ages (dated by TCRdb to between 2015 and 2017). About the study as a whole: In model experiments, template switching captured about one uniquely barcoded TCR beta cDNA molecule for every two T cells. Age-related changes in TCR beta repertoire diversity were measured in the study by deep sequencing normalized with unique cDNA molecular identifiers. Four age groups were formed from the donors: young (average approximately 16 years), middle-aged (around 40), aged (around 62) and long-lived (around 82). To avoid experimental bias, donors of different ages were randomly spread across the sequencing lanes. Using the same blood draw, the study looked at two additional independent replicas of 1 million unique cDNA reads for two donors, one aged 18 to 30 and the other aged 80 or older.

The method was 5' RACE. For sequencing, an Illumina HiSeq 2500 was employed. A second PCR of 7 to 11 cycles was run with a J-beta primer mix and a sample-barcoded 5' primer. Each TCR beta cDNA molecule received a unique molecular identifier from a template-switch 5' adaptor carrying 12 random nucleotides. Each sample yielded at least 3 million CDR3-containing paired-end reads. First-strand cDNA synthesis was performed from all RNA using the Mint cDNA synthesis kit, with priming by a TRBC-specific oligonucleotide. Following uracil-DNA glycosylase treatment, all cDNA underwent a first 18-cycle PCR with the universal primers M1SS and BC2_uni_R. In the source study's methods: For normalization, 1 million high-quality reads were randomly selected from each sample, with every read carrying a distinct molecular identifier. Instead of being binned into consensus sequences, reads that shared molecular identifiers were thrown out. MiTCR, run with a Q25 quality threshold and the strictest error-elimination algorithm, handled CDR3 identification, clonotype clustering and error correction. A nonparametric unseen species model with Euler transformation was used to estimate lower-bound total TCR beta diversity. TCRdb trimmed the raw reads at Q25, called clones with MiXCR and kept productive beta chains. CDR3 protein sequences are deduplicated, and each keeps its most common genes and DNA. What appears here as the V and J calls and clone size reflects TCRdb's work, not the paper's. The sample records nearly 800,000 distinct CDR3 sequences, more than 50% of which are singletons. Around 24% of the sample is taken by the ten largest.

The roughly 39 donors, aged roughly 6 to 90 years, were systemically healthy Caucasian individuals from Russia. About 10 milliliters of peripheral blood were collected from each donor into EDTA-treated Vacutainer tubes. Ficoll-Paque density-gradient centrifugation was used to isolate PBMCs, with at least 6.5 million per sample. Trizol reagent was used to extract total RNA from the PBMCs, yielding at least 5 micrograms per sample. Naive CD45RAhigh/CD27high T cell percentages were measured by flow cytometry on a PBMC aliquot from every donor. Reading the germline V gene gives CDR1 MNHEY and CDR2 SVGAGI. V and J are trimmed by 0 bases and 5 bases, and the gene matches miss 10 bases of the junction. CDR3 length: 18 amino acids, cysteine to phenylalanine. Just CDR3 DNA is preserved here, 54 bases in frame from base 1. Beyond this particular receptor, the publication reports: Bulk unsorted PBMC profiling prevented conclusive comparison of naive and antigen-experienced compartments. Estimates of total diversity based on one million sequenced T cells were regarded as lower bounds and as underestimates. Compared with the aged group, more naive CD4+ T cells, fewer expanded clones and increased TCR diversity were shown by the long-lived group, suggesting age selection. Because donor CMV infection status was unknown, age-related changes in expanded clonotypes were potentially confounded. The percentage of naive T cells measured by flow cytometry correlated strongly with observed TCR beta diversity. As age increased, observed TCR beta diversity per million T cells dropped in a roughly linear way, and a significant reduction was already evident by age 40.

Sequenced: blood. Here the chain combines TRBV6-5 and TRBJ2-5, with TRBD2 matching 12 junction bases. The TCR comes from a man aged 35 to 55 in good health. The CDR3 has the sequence CASSYSASGGAAWETQYF. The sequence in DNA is TGTGCCAGCAGTTACTCGGCTAGCGGGGGGGCCGCATGGGAGACCCAGTACTTC.